This T cell receptor (beta chain) emerged from a study of graft-versus-host responses after intestinal transplantation. Across the study: Tacrolimus and steroids were given for around 3 years to all recipients after anti-thymocyte globulin induction. Study results and limitations: Graft-donor T cell macrochimerism coincided with high graft-versus-host to host-versus-graft clonal ratios in allografts.

The repertoire was sequenced with immunoSEQ multiplex PCR; TCRdb's copy has only in-frame clones and lacks some. The sample holds 30,000 to 40,000 clones, around 94% seen once. V was trimmed by 1 base and J by 4 bases, leaving 13 bases between them. This CDR3 contains 15 residues. The germline gives CDR1 MNHEY, CDR2 SMNVEV (reference sequence). As concerns this clone: Antigen unknown.

The sample here was PBMCs, taken 16 days after intestinal transplant. This clonotype was obtained from a human patient who received an intestinal transplant, so some T cells may come from the graft donor. The chain uses TRBV27 and TRBJ1-2; D remains ambiguous. The CDR3 sequence: CASSLFPGYSYGYTF. In nucleotides, the CDR3 is TGTGCCAGCAGTTTATTCCCGGGATACAGCTATGGCTACACCTTC.